This TCR beta chain was identified in a study of molecular identifiers for immune sequencing clone quantification. Study-level results: Clonotypes topping 20 RNA copies carried over 98% of effector molecules but under 1% of naive ones.

CDR1 and CDR2 from the germline V gene are SGHDT and YYEEEE. Trimming removed 2 bases at V and 5 bases at J, with 15 bases between. The CDR3 runs 15 residues. TCR libraries were built in bulk with a published protocol and specific TCR primers. TCRdb passed the PCR reads through MiXCR, listing each CDR3 protein once. The sample shows 400,000 to 600,000 distinct CDR3 sequences, roughly a fifth of them seen only once. Naive CD8 library inputs spanned roughly 18,000 to 1,100,000 sorted cells and 10%, 30% or 50% RNA. The sorting of naive CD8 T cells used the CD8+CD4-CCR7+CD45RA+ phenotype. This clonotype has a count of ten or more. Its antigen is unidentified.

The receptor comes from a human donor in good health. Some libraries in this study had Jurkat cell RNA spiked in. The chain recombines TRBV5-6 with TRBJ2-3; D possibly matches TRBD1 or TRBD2 (5 bases each). Sequencing used naive CD8+ T cells from blood, with Jurkat cell RNA spiked in. Subset in this sample: FACS-sorted CD8+CD4-CCR7+CD45RA+ naive T cells. The CDR3 region is CASSFSGRTGDTQYF. The CDR3 bases are TGTGCCAGCAGCTTTTCGGGGCGCACCGGAGATACGCAGTATTTT.